These 16 T cell receptor beta chains share one sample of origin, sequenced in a study of blood T cell repertoires in COVID-19. Repertoires were generated with immunoSEQ multiplex PCR, while TCRdb's copy carries only in-frame clones and drops some. This table holds 500,000 to 600,000 clones, roughly nine tenths found once. The specimen was peripheral blood. These receptor sequences come from a woman aged 50 to 65 with COVID-19, enrolled during active disease.

V usage is TRBV5-1 and J usage is TRBJ2-5; TRBD2 might be the D (5 bases). The CDR3 length is 13 residues. Deletions cut 0 bases from V and 5 bases from J, with 8 bases between. The V gene's germline CDR1 is SGHRS and CDR2 YFSETQ. This CDR3 reads CASSLEWRETQYF. CDR3 nucleotides: TGCGCCAGCAGCTTGGAATGGAGGGAGACCCAGTACTTC.

The gene calls are TRBV30 and TRBJ1-5, with unresolved D. The V gene's germline CDR1 is GTSNPN and CDR2 SVGIG (reference sequence). The CDR3 is 14 residues long. The germline V and J ends were trimmed by 1 base and 5 bases, with 12 bases remaining between them. The DNA of the CDR3 is TGTGCCTGGAGTGGTGGGGAGGTTTATCAGCCCCAGCATTTT. Protein sequence: CAWSGGEVYQPQHF.

This clone has just a few counts. The chain employs TRBV19 and TRBJ1-5; D not resolved. CDR3 length: 20 amino acids. The V gene lost 6 bases and the J gene lost 2 bases, with 29 bases spanning the gap. Germline V CDR1 and CDR2: LNHDA, SQIVND (reference sequence). The CDR3 region is CASRAGRTRVGAIRNQPQHF. The DNA of the CDR3 is TGTGCCAGTAGGGCGGGCAGAACAAGGGTAGGTGCAATCCGCAATCAGCCCCAGCATTTT.

This chain connects TRBV12-3 or TRBV12-4 to TRBJ1-1; TRBD1 matches at 8 bases. CDR3 size: 11 residues. V shed 6 bases and J 8 bases; nucleotides not matched to a gene: 2. CDR3 sequence reads: CASSRTGEAFF. Here the CDR3 DNA reads TGTGCCAGCAGCAGGACAGGGGAAGCTTTCTTT.

V is TRBV27 and J is TRBJ2-7, with D maybe TRBD2 (5 bases). The germline gives CDR1 MNHEY, CDR2 SMNVEV (reference sequence). The V end was cut by 6 bases, the J end by 6 bases, with 18 bases between. The CDR3 loop spans 14 amino acids. CDR3 amino acids: CASSPDLSQSEQYF. CDR3 in DNA: TGTGCCAGCAGCCCGGACTTATCCCAGAGCGAGCAGTACTTC.

The chain has TRBV5-1 and TRBJ1-1; perhaps TRBD1 as D (6 bases). V lost 4 bases, J lost 1 base, and 14 bases lay in between. The V gene's germline CDR1 is SGHRS and CDR2 YFSETQ. This CDR3 contains 15 residues. The CDR3 DNA follows: TGCGCCAGCAGCATACAGGGCTTCAAGAACACTGAAGCTTTCTTT. It yields the protein CASSIQGFKNTEAFF.

This rearrangement joins TRBV29-1 to TRBJ1-1; the D gene is possibly TRBD1 (5 bases). Germline V gene lookup returns CDR1 SQVTM and CDR2 ANQGSEA. Deletions cut 3 bases from V and 5 bases from J, with 13 bases between. The CDR3 contains 13 residues. The CDR3 reads CSVDPQGETEAFF. The DNA for the CDR3 is TGCAGCGTTGACCCTCAGGGTGAAACTGAAGCTTTCTTT.

The J gene is TRBJ1-2, the V gene TRBV3-1 (or the pseudogene TRBV3-2); 8 nucleotides align to TRBD1. Germline CDR1 and CDR2: LGHDT and YNNKEL (reference sequence). This CDR3 has 14 residues. V lost 6 bases, J lost 8 bases, and 11 bases stayed unmatched. CDR3 sequence reads: CASRYHRGFTGYTF. CDR3 sequence (DNA): TGTGCCAGCAGGTATCACAGGGGGTTCACGGGCTACACCTTC.

This clone was observed a handful of times. The chain is built from TRBV29-1 and TRBJ1-1, with D possibly being TRBD1 (5 bases). Germline CDR1 is SQVTM and CDR2 is ANQGSEA. The CDR3 consists of 14 residues. V lost 3 bases and J 0 bases, leaving 11 bases between the germline ends. The DNA of the CDR3 is TGCAGCGTTGAGTTTAGGGGTTTGAACACTGAAGCTTTCTTT. Its translation: CSVEFRGLNTEAFF.

This chain uses TRBV6-5 with TRBJ2-7, with TRBD1 identical over 9 bases. This CDR3 comprises 15 residues. V trimming: 6 bases; J trimming: 0 bases; junction bases outside the gene matches: 6. Looked up from germline, CDR1 is MNHEY and CDR2 is SVGAGI. The chain's CDR3 is CASSVGQGGSYEQYF. CDR3 nucleotides: TGTGCCAGCAGCGTGGGACAGGGTGGCTCCTACGAGCAGTACTTC.

The chain is built from TRBV19 and TRBJ1-5; 7 bases are shared with TRBD1. CDR1 and CDR2 from the germline V gene are LNHDA and SQIVND (reference sequence). Germline trimming cut 4 bases from V and 4 bases from J; bases unmatched to any gene: 10. The CDR3 spans 16 residues. CDR3 in amino acids: CASSTETGLSNQPQHF. The CDR3, as DNA: TGTGCCAGTAGTACCGAGACAGGGTTATCGAATCAGCCCCAGCATTTT.

This clone was detected only a few times. This chain connects TRBV7-3 to TRBJ1-2, with TRBD1 identical over 10 bases. The CDR3 covers 16 residues. The V and J ends lost 3 bases and 2 bases, in that order; junction bases with no gene match: 6. Per germline, CDR1 SGHTA and CDR2 FQGTGA. CDR3 sequence: CASSFPRDRGNYGYTF. The CDR3 nucleotides read TGTGCCAGCAGCTTCCCCCGGGACAGGGGAAACTATGGCTACACCTTC.

This clone was seen only a few times. The chain joins TRBV7-2 to TRBJ1-1, with 8 positions matching TRBD1. Germline CDR1 is SGHTA and CDR2 is FQGNSA. The CDR3 covers 16 residues. V trimming: 5 bases; J trimming: 0 bases; junction bases outside the gene matches: 8. CDR3 nucleotide sequence: TGTGCCAGCAGCCCGCGGCAGGGGGCAATGAACACTGAAGCTTTCTTT. Amino acid sequence: CASSPRQGAMNTEAFF. Together with reference TRBV7-2 and TRBJ1-1, the CDR3 gives the full variable domain: GAGVSQSPSNKVTEKGKDVELRCDPISGHTALYWYRQSLGQGLEFLIYFQGNSAPDKSGLPSDRFSAERTGGSVSTLTIQRTQQEDSAVYLCASSPRQGAMNTEAFFGQGTRLTVV.

This clone was observed a handful of times. The gene calls are TRBV5-8 and TRBJ2-7; tentatively, D is TRBD1 (7 bases). V gave up 7 bases and J gave up 6 bases, with 17 bases separating them. This CDR3 is 13 amino acids long. The germline CDR1 and CDR2 sequences are SGHTS and YDEGEE. The CDR3 sequence is CASQPQGGIEQYF. The CDR3 nucleotides read TGTGCCAGCCAACCCCAGGGGGGAATCGAGCAGTACTTC.

The genes are TRBV6-1 and TRBJ1-1; 7 bases are shared with TRBD1. With 1 base clipped from V and 6 bases from J, the junction kept 5 bases outside the gene matches. Germline V gives CDR1 MNHNS, CDR2 SASEGT. CDR3 length: 14 residues. The CDR3 DNA is TGTGCCAGCAGTGAAGGACAGGGAGCCCCTGAAGCTTTCTTT. Its protein product is CASSEGQGAPEAFF.

J is TRBJ1-4 and V is TRBV29-1; possibly TRBD1 for D (6 bases). V lost 6 bases, J lost 5 bases, and 16 bases lay in between. Looked up from germline, CDR1 is SQVTM and CDR2 is ANQGSEA. The CDR3 consists of 14 residues. Here the CDR3 DNA reads TGCAGCGTCCTACAGGGAGACCTAAATGAAAAACTGTTTTTT. Its protein product is CSVLQGDLNEKLFF.